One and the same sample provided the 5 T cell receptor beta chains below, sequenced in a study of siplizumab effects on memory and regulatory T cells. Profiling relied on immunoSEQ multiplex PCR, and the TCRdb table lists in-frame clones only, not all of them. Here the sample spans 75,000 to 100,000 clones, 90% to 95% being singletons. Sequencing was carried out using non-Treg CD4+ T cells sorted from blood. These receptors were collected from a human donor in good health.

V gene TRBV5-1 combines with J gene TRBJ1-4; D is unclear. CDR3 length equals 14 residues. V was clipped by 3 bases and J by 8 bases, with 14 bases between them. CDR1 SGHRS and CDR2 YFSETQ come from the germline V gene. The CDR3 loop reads CASSYGVVREKLFF. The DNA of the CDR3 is TGCGCCAGCAGCTACGGGGTGGTAAGGGAAAAACTGTTTTTT.

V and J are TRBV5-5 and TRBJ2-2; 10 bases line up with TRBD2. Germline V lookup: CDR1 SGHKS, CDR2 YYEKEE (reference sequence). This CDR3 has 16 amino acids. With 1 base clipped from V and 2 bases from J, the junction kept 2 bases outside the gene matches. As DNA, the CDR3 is TGTGCCAGCAGCTTGCTAGCGGGAGCCAACACCGGGGAGCTGTTTTTT. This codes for CASSLLAGANTGELFF.

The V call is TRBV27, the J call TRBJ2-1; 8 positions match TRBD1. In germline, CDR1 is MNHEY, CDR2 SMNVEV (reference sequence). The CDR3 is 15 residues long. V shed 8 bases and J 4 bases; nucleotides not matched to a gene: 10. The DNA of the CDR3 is TGTGCCAGCCATTTCGGACAGGGCATTTACAATGAGCAGTTCTTC. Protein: CASHFGQGIYNEQFF.

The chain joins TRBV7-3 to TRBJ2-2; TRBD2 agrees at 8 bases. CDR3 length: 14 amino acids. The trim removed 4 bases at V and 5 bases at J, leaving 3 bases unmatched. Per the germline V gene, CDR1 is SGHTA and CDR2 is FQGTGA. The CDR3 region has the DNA TGTGCCAGCAGCTCACTAGCGGCGACCGGGGAGCTGTTTTTT. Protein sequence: CASSSLAATGELFF.

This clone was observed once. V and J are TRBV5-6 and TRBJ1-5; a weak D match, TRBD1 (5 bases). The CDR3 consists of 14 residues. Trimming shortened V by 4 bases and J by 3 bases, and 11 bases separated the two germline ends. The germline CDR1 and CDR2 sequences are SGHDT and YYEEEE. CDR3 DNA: TGTGCCAGCAGCCTGAGGGGATTCAATCAGCCCCAGCATTTT. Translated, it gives CASSLRGFNQPQHF.